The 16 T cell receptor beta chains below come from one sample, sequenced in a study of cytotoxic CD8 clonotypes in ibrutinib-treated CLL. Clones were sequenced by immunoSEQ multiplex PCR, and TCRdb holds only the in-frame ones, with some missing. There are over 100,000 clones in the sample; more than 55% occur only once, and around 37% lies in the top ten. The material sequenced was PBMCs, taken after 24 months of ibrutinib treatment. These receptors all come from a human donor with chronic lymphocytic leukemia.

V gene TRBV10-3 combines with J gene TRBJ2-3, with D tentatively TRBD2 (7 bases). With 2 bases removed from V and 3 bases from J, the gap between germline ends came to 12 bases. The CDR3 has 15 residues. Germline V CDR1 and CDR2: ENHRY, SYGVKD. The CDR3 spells CAISEPRGGTDTQYF. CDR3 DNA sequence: TGTGCCATCAGTGAGCCGAGGGGGGGTACAGATACGCAGTATTTT.

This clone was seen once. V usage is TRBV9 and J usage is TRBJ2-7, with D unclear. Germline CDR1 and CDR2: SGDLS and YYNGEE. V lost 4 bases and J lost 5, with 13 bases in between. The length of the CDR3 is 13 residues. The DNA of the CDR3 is TGTGCCAGCAGCTTAACCCCTTACAACGAGCAGTACTTC. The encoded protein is CASSLTPYNEQYF.

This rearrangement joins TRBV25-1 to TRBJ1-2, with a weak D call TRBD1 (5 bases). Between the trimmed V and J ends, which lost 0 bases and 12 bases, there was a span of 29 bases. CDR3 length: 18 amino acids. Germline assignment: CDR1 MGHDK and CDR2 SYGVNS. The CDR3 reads CASSEYRDPARDRRMNTF. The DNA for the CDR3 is TGTGCCAGCAGTGAATATCGGGACCCGGCCAGGGATAGGAGAATGAACACCTTC.

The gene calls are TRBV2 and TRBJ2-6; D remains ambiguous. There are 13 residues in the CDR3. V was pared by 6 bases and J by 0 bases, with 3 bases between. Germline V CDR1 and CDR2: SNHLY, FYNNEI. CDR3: CASRVSGANVLTF. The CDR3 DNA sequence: TGTGCCAGCAGGGTCTCTGGGGCCAACGTCCTGACTTTC.

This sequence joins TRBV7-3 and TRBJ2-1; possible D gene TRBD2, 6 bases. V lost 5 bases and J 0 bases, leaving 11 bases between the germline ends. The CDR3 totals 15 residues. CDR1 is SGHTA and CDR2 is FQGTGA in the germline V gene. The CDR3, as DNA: TGTGCCAGCAGCCCGTTAGCGGCCTCCTACAATGAGCAGTTCTTC. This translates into CASSPLAASYNEQFF.

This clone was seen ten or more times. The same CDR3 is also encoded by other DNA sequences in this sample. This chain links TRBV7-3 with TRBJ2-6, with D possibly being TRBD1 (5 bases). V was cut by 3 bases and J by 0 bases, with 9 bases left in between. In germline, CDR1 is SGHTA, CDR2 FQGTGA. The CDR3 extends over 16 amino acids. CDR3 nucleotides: TGTGCCAGCAGCTTTACAGGTTCCTCTGGGGCCAACGTCCTGACTTTC. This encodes CASSFTGSSGANVLTF.

CDR3 residues: CASSTSYEQYF. CDR3 DNA sequence: TGTGCCAGCAGTACCTCCTACGAGCAGTACTTC. The rearrangement links TRBV2 to TRBJ2-7; no definite D call. This CDR3 has 11 residues. V lost 5 bases, J lost 0 bases, and 2 bases lay in between. The germline V gene encodes CDR1 SNHLY and CDR2 FYNNEI.

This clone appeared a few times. The CDR3 reads CASSPFEAGLRAQYF. In nucleotides, the CDR3 is TGTGCCAGCAGCCCGTTCGAGGCGGGGCTCAGGGCCCAGTACTTC. This rearrangement joins TRBV11-2 to TRBJ2-5; weak D call: TRBD2 (6 bases). The length of the CDR3 is 15 residues. The V and J ends lost 5 bases and 9 bases respectively, with 22 bases between them. Looked up from germline, CDR1 is SGHAT and CDR2 is FQNNGV.

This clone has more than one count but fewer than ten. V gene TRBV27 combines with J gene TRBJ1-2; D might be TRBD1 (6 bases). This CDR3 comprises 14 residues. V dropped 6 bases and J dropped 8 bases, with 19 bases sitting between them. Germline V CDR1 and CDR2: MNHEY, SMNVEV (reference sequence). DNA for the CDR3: TGTGCCAGCAGCAAGCGGGGGGCCGGGGAGGGCTACACCTTC. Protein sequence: CASSKRGAGEGYTF.

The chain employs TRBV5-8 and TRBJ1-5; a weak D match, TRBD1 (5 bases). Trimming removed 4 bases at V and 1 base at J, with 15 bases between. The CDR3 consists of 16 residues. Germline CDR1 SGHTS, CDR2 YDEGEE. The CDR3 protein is CASSGPNPGSNQPQHF. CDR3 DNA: TGTGCCAGCAGCGGACCGAACCCAGGGAGCAATCAGCCCCAGCATTTT.

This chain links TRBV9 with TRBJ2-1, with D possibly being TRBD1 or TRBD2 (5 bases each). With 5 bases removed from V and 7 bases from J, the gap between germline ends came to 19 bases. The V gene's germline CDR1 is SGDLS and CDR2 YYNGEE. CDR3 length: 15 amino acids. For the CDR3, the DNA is TGTGCCAGCAGGCCCACCGGGGCTGGTCCTAATGAGCAGTTCTTC. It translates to CASRPTGAGPNEQFF. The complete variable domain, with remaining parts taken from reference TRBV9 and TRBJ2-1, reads DSGVTQTPKHLITATGQRVTLRCSPRSGDLSVYWYQQSLDQGLQFLIQYYNGEERAKGNILERFSAQQFPDLHSELNLSSLELGDSALYFCASRPTGAGPNEQFFGPGTRLTVL.

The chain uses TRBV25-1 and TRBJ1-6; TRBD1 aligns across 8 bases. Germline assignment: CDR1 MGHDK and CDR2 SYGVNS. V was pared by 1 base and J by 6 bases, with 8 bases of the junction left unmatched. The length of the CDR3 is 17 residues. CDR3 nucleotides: TGTGCCAGCAGTGAATGGGGATCAGGGGGCATTAATTCACCCCTCCACTTT. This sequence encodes CASSEWGSGGINSPLHF. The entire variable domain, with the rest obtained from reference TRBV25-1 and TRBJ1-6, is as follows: EADIYQTPRYLVIGTGKKITLECSQTMGHDKMYWYQQDPGMELHLIHYSYGVNSTEKGDLSSESTVSRIRTEHFPLTLESARPSHTSQYLCASSEWGSGGINSPLHFGNGTRLTVT.

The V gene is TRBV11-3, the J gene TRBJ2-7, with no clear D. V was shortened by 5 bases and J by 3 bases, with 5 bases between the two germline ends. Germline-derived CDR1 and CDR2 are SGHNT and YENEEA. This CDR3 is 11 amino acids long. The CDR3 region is CASSLDYEQYF. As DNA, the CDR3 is TGTGCCAGCAGCCTTGACTACGAGCAGTACTTC.

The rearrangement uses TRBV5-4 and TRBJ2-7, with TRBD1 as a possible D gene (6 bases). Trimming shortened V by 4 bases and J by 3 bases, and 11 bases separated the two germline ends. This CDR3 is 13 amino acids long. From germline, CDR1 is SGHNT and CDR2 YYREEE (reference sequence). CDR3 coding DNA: TGTGCCAGCAGCGAGGGACAACGCTACGAGCAGTACTTC. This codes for CASSEGQRYEQYF.

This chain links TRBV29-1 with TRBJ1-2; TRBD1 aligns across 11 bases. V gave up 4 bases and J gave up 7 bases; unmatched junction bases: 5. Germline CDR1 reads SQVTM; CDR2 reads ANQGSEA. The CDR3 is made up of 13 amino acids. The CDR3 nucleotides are TGCAGCGTTGGGACAGGGGGCTATCCTGGCTACACCTTC. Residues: CSVGTGGYPGYTF.

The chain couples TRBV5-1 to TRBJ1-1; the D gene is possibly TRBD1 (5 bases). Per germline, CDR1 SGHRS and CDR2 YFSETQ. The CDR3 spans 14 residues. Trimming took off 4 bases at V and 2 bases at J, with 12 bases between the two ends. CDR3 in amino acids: CASSQGGTNTEAFF. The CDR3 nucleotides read TGCGCCAGCAGCCAGGGAGGGACCAACACTGAAGCTTTCTTT.